One sample yielded the 23 T cell receptor beta chains listed below, sequenced in a study of shared clonotypes between healthy human individuals. Naive CD8 cells lacked CD45RO and underwent positive selection for CCR7, leaving out terminally differentiated effector memory CD45RA+ cells. TCRdb's table, derived via immunoSEQ multiplex PCR, lists solely in-frame clones and lacks some. The sample shows more than 2 million clones, about 95% of them seen only once. The source material was naive CD8+ T cells sorted from blood. The origin of the receptors is a man aged 18 to 29 in good health.

This chain connects TRBV7-8 to TRBJ2-7; D is uncertain. From germline, CDR1 is SGHVS and CDR2 FQNEAQ. This CDR3 is 13 amino acids long. V was cut by 7 bases and J by 5 bases, with 15 bases left in between. Written as DNA, the CDR3 is TGTGCCAGCACCACGCCCCAGGAGAACGAGCAGTACTTC. It codes for CASTTPQENEQYF.

The rearrangement links TRBV27 to TRBJ2-5; 9 bases are a match to TRBD1. The J segment lost 5 bases and the V segment lost 5 bases, leaving 15 bases of the junction unmatched. CDR1 and CDR2 from the germline V gene are MNHEY and SMNVEV (reference sequence). The CDR3 runs to 17 residues. CDR3 region: CASSRLPGTGSGETQYF. CDR3 sequence (DNA): TGTGCCAGCAGTCGATTACCCGGGACAGGGAGCGGGGAGACCCAGTACTTC.

The V call is TRBV5-4, the J call TRBJ2-3; tentatively, D is TRBD1 or TRBD2 (7 bases each). The CDR3 contains 16 residues. V lost 6 bases to trimming and J lost 2 bases, with 19 bases between them. The germline gives CDR1 SGHNT, CDR2 YYREEE (reference sequence). CDR3 loop: CASTTEGRGLTDTQYF. CDR3 coding DNA: TGTGCCAGCACCACCGAGGGGAGGGGGCTCACAGATACGCAGTATTTT.

The genes are TRBV4-1 and TRBJ2-3; 9 bases agree with TRBD2. CDR1 MGHRA and CDR2 YSYEKL come from the germline V gene. Trimming at V came to 1 base and at J to 14 bases, leaving 13 bases not matched to a gene. The length of the CDR3 is 15 residues. The CDR3 DNA reads as TGCGCCAGCAGCCAAGCAGGCGGGGGGCGGGAGGGCCTGTATTTT. This translates into CASSQAGGGREGLYF.

The V call is TRBV6-1, the J call TRBJ2-7; D may be TRBD2 (6 bases). Germline V CDR1 and CDR2: MNHNS, SASEGT. V dropped 4 bases and J dropped 4 bases, with 14 bases sitting between them. CDR3 length: 14 residues. CDR3 amino acids: CASSVMWGVYEQYF. The CDR3 nucleotides read TGTGCCAGCAGTGTGATGTGGGGGGTATACGAGCAGTACTTC.

The CDR3, as DNA: TGTGCCAGCAGCCTCCATGGGACTGAAGCTTTCTTT. It codes for CASSLHGTEAFF. The V gene is TRBV7-9, the J gene TRBJ1-1, with D hard to call. CDR1 and CDR2 (germline): SEHNR, FQNEAQ (reference sequence). V gave up 5 bases and J gave up 5 bases, with 9 bases separating them. The length of the CDR3 is 12 residues.

This clone was recorded once. V is TRBV10-1 and J is TRBJ1-4, with 7 nucleotides matching TRBD1. J was trimmed by 4 bases and V by 7 bases; bases with no gene match: 6. Looked up from germline, CDR1 is WNHNN and CDR2 is SYGVQD (reference sequence). The CDR3 sequence is 14 residues long. CDR3 bases: TGCGCCAGCAACGACAGGGCGAGTAATGAAAAACTGTTTTTT. Amino acid sequence: CASNDRASNEKLFF.

J is TRBJ1-1 and V is TRBV28; 7 positions match TRBD1. The V gene's germline CDR1 is MDHEN and CDR2 SYDVKM. The CDR3 length is 14 residues. Trimming removed 11 bases from V and 1 base from J; junction bases left unmatched: 10. The CDR3, as DNA: TGTGCCGTAAAGGGGGCGCAATGGAACACTGAAGCTTTCTTT. Its translation is CAVKGAQWNTEAFF.

The chain employs TRBV5-1 and TRBJ2-7, with D uncertain. CDR1 and CDR2 from the germline V gene are SGHRS and YFSETQ. V was trimmed by 5 bases and J by 2 bases, leaving 14 bases between them. This CDR3 has 14 amino acids. The CDR3 reads CASSTGLGPYEQYF. CDR3 in DNA: TGCGCCAGCAGTACCGGATTAGGACCCTACGAGCAGTACTTC.

As DNA, the CDR3 is TGTGCCAGCAGTGAAAAGGGAGAGGGTCAGCCCCAGCATTTT. This codes for CASSEKGEGQPQHF. This chain links TRBV2 with TRBJ1-5, with D uncertain. This CDR3 is built from 14 residues. With 2 bases removed from V and 6 bases from J, the gap between germline ends came to 11 bases. Per germline, CDR1 SNHLY and CDR2 FYNNEI. The full variable domain, its missing parts supplied by reference TRBV2 and TRBJ1-5, is EPEVTQTPSHQVTQMGQEVILRCVPISNHLYFYWYRQILGQKVEFLVSFYNNEISEKSEIFDDQFSVERPDGSNFTLKIRSTKLEDSAMYFCASSEKGEGQPQHFGDGTRLSIL.

With regard to this clone: Other DNA sequences in this sample translate to the same CDR3. This chain connects TRBV27 to TRBJ2-3; 11 nucleotides align to TRBD2. Germline CDR1 reads MNHEY; CDR2 reads SMNVEV (reference sequence). This CDR3 is 17 amino acids long. V shed 1 base and J 4 bases; nucleotides not matched to a gene: 7. This CDR3 is CASSLLRLAGGPDTQYF. CDR3 nucleotide sequence: TGTGCCAGCAGTTTATTGCGGCTAGCGGGGGGCCCAGATACGCAGTATTTT.

J is TRBJ1-6 and V is TRBV4-2; D not resolved. Germline CDR1 reads LGHNA; CDR2 reads YNFKEQ. V lost 3 bases, J lost 7 bases, and 10 bases lay in between. The CDR3 totals 14 residues. The CDR3 DNA reads TGTGCCAGCAGCCAGGGGATGGGGAATTCACCCCTCCACTTT. Translated: CASSQGMGNSPLHF.

The chain employs TRBV13 and TRBJ2-7, with TRBD1 matching 10 bases. This CDR3 has 16 amino acids. Trimming at V came to 0 bases and at J to 5 bases, leaving 7 bases not matched to a gene. The germline CDR1 and CDR2 sequences are PRHDT and FYEKMQ (reference sequence). CDR3 region: CASSLGPGQGVHEQYF. CDR3 coding DNA: TGTGCCAGCAGCTTAGGACCAGGACAGGGGGTTCACGAGCAGTACTTC. Filled out from reference TRBV13 and TRBJ2-7, the complete variable domain reads AAGVIQSPRHLIKEKRETATLKCYPIPRHDTVYWYQQGPGQDPQFLISFYEKMQSDKGSIPDRFSAQQFSDYHSELNMSSLELGDSALYFCASSLGPGQGVHEQYFGPGTRLTVT.

The chain employs TRBV27 and TRBJ2-3; maybe TRBD1 (6 bases). V was pared by 1 base and J by 2 bases, with 10 bases between. This CDR3 comprises 15 residues. CDR1 and CDR2 (germline): MNHEY, SMNVEV (reference sequence). CDR3 coding DNA: TGTGCCAGCAGTTTATGGACAGCCCACACAGATACGCAGTATTTT. It translates to CASSLWTAHTDTQYF.

This clone appeared once. The chain couples TRBV7-3 to TRBJ2-7; either TRBD1 or TRBD2 may supply D (5 bases each). CDR3 length: 15 residues. Germline lookup yields CDR1 SGHTA and CDR2 FQGTGA. V lost 4 bases and J 1 base, leaving 14 bases between the germline ends. The CDR3 DNA reads TGTGCCAGCAGCTCCCCACTAGAGGGGTCCTACGAGCAGTACTTC. It codes for CASSSPLEGSYEQYF.

This clone is a singleton in its sample. The sample has other DNA sequences that encode this CDR3 too. The chain carries TRBV27 and TRBJ2-7, with D possibly TRBD2 on 6 matching bases. Trimming took 9 bases from V and 0 from J, leaving 9 bases between them. CDR1 MNHEY and CDR2 SMNVEV come from the germline V gene (reference sequence). CDR3 length: 12 residues. CDR3 protein: CASGGSSYEQYF. The CDR3 nucleotides read TGTGCCAGTGGGGGGAGCTCCTACGAGCAGTACTTC.

The rearrangement links TRBV5-4 to TRBJ2-4; 10 nucleotides align to TRBD1. V shed 3 bases, J shed 5 bases, and the junction held 2 bases outside the gene matches. Germline V lookup: CDR1 SGHNT, CDR2 YYREEE (reference sequence). The CDR3 has 14 residues. DNA for the CDR3: TGTGCCAGCAGCTACGGGACAGGGGAAAACATTCAGTACTTC. Encoded protein: CASSYGTGENIQYF.

The J gene is TRBJ2-3, the V gene TRBV7-6; 9 nucleotides align to TRBD2. This CDR3 is 16 amino acids long. Germline values: CDR1 SGHVS, CDR2 FNYEAQ. J was trimmed by 1 base and V by 1 base; bases with no gene match: 3. CDR3 in amino acids: CASSLGGTSRTDTQYF. The CDR3 DNA follows: TGTGCCAGCAGCTTAGGCGGGACTAGCCGCACAGATACGCAGTATTTT.

The rearrangement links TRBV27 to TRBJ1-3, with D unresolved. This CDR3 has 16 amino acids. V lost 2 bases, J lost 0 bases, and 11 bases lay in between. The germline V gene encodes CDR1 MNHEY and CDR2 SMNVEV (reference sequence). The CDR3 coding sequence is TGTGCCAGCAGTTTAAGTTGGCCGCTCTCTGGAAACACCATATATTTT. Encoded protein: CASSLSWPLSGNTIYF.

As for this clone: Other nucleotide sequences from this sample produce the same CDR3. The chain carries TRBV5-1 and TRBJ2-7, with no clear D. CDR3 length: 13 residues. The germline gives CDR1 SGHRS, CDR2 YFSETQ. V lost 0 bases, J lost 0 bases, and 4 bases lay in between. The CDR3 nucleotides are TGCGCCAGCAGCTTGGCTCCCTCCTACGAGCAGTACTTC. The encoded protein is CASSLAPSYEQYF. Filled out from reference TRBV5-1 and TRBJ2-7, the complete variable domain reads KAGVTQTPRYLIKTRGQQVTLSCSPISGHRSVSWYQQTPGQGLQFLFEYFSETQRNKGNFPGRFSGRQFSNSRSEMNVSTLELGDSALYLCASSLAPSYEQYFGPGTRLTVT.

This sequence joins TRBV4-2 and TRBJ2-1; D may correspond to TRBD1 or TRBD2 (5 bases each). This CDR3 has 14 residues. CDR1 and CDR2 (germline): LGHNA, YNFKEQ. V was clipped by 4 bases and J by 3 bases, with 10 bases between them. The CDR3 sequence is CASSPRGNYNEQFF. CDR3 bases: TGTGCCAGCAGCCCGAGGGGAAACTACAATGAGCAGTTCTTC.

CDR3 loop: CASGRGPQDTEAFF. Written as DNA, the CDR3 is TGTGCCAGCGGGAGGGGACCCCAGGACACTGAAGCTTTCTTT. The chain has TRBV28 and TRBJ1-1; weak D call: TRBD1 (5 bases). Deletions cut 8 bases from V and 3 bases from J, with 16 bases between. The CDR3 consists of 14 residues. From germline, CDR1 is MDHEN and CDR2 SYDVKM.

The chain joins TRBV4-3 to TRBJ2-3, with 14 bases aligning to TRBD2. The CDR3 has 15 amino acids. The ends lost 4 bases at V and 4 bases at J; junction bases unmatched: 1. Germline loops: CDR1 LGHNA, CDR2 YSLEER. The chain's CDR3 is CASSPGLAGADTQYF. The CDR3 DNA is TGCGCCAGCAGCCCGGGACTAGCGGGAGCAGATACGCAGTATTTT.